The 30 T cell receptor beta chains reported below all come from one sample, sequenced in a study of identifying expanded T cells in peripheral blood. TCRdb's copy holds only in-frame clones and misses some; the assay was immunoSEQ multiplex PCR. Of 70,000 or so clones listed, roughly nine tenths are singletons. The sample consisted of blood. The receptors here all came from a person aged 18-70 years in good health.

This chain uses TRBV2 with TRBJ1-6; TRBD1 is a possible D gene (5 bases). CDR1 is SNHLY, CDR2 FYNNEI, per germline. The CDR3 totals 15 residues. V lost 5 bases and J lost 7, with 15 bases in between. CDR3 sequence (DNA): TGTGCCAGCAGTAAGACAGAGAAAGGGAATTCACCCCTCCACTTT. Translated: CASSKTEKGNSPLHF.

V is TRBV29-1 and J is TRBJ2-3; D tentatively reads TRBD1 or TRBD2 (6 bases each). The CDR3 runs 15 residues. V dropped 3 bases and J dropped 2 bases, with 15 bases sitting between them. Germline loops: CDR1 SQVTM, CDR2 ANQGSEA. The CDR3 DNA follows: TGCAGCGTTGATCCGGGGGCGCGTCCCACAGATACGCAGTATTTT. It yields the protein CSVDPGARPTDTQYF.

The genes are TRBV2 and TRBJ2-5; D unresolved. Between the trimmed V and J ends, which lost 5 bases and 5 bases, there was a span of 9 bases. Germline lookup yields CDR1 SNHLY and CDR2 FYNNEI. The CDR3 length is 12 residues. CDR3 DNA sequence: TGTGCCAGCAGTCTCCGGCAGGAGACCCAGTACTTC. It codes for CASSLRQETQYF.

This rearrangement joins TRBV30 to TRBJ1-2; D is uncertain. The CDR3 is made up of 13 amino acids. The V gene lost 1 base and the J gene lost 1 base, with 7 bases spanning the gap. CDR1 and CDR2 from the germline V gene are GTSNPN and SVGIG (reference sequence). The CDR3 spells CAWSDSLNYGYTF. In DNA, the CDR3 is TGTGCCTGGAGTGACAGTCTTAACTATGGCTACACCTTC. Looking up the rest from reference TRBV30 and TRBJ1-2 gives the full variable domain: SQTIHQWPATLVQPVGSPLSLECTVEGTSNPNLYWYRQAAGRGLQLLFYSVGIGQISSEVPQNLSASRPQDRQFILSSKKLLLSDSGFYLCAWSDSLNYGYTFGSGTRLTVV.

The genes are TRBV6-6 and TRBJ1-2; TRBD1 might be the D (6 bases). The V end lost 7 bases, the J end lost 2 bases, and 11 bases lay between the germline ends. Germline CDR1 reads MNHNY; CDR2 reads SVGAGI (reference sequence). The CDR3 has 13 residues. DNA for the CDR3: TGTGCCAGCACTCCCGGACAGAACTATGGCTACACCTTC. Protein: CASTPGQNYGYTF.

V and J are TRBV11-2 and TRBJ1-4, with a possible D match to TRBD1 (6 bases). V lost 5 bases and J 6 bases, leaving 22 bases between the germline ends. The length of the CDR3 is 17 residues. CDR1 and CDR2 from the germline V gene are SGHAT and FQNNGV. CDR3: CASSLTGSLKGDEKLFF. CDR3 nucleotides: TGTGCCAGCAGCCTTACAGGGAGTTTAAAGGGAGATGAAAAACTGTTTTTT.

This chain connects TRBV27 to TRBJ2-2, with no clear D. CDR1 and CDR2 (germline): MNHEY, SMNVEV (reference sequence). V was clipped by 3 bases and J by 4 bases, with 15 bases between them. This CDR3 contains 16 residues. Written as DNA, the CDR3 is TGTGCCAGCAGTTTGCTGTTACGAAGTGGCACCGGGGAGCTGTTTTTT. It is translated as CASSLLLRSGTGELFF.

CDR3 loop: CASISGGLGYGYTF. Here the CDR3 DNA reads TGTGCCAGCATCAGCGGGGGCCTTGGCTATGGCTACACCTTC. V usage is TRBV2 and J usage is TRBJ1-2; tentatively, D is TRBD1 (6 bases). The CDR3 is 14 residues long. The V end lost 7 bases, the J end lost 4 bases, and 16 bases lay between the germline ends. CDR1 is SNHLY and CDR2 is FYNNEI in the germline V gene.

The gene calls are TRBV19 and TRBJ2-7, with TRBD2 matching 9 bases. Germline V CDR1 and CDR2: LNHDA, SQIVND (reference sequence). Trimming removed 5 bases from V and 8 bases from J; junction bases left unmatched: 19. The CDR3 runs 17 residues. Here the CDR3 reads CASSPGLTAGGIRQQYF. The CDR3, as DNA: TGTGCCAGTAGTCCTGGTCTTACAGCGGGGGGTATCCGGCAGCAGTACTTC.

V is TRBV18 and J is TRBJ2-7; possible D gene TRBD1, 8 bases. The CDR3 is 15 amino acids. Per the germline V gene, CDR1 is KGHSH and CDR2 is LQKENI. V dropped 3 bases and J dropped 7 bases, with 19 bases sitting between them. In DNA, the CDR3 is TGTGCCAGCTCACCGAGTAGTGGACAGGGAGGGGAGCAGTACTTC. Its protein is CASSPSSGQGGEQYF. Drawing the rest from reference TRBV18 and TRBJ2-7, the complete variable domain is NAGVMQNPRHLVRRRGQEARLRCSPMKGHSHVYWYRQLPEEGLKFMVYLQKENIIDESGMPKERFSAEFPKEGPSILRIQQVVRGDSAAYFCASSPSSGQGGEQYFGPGTRLTVT.

This clone was observed a few times. The V and J genes are TRBV6-1 and TRBJ2-7; unclear D gene. Germline CDR1 is MNHNS and CDR2 is SASEGT. The CDR3 is 11 residues long. Trimming took off 8 bases at V and 0 bases at J, with 5 bases between the two ends. In DNA, the CDR3 is TGTGCCAGCGGGGACTCCTACGAGCAGTACTTC. This gives the protein CASGDSYEQYF.

The chain carries TRBV18 and TRBJ1-2; no reliable D call. With 3 bases removed from V and 4 bases from J, the gap between germline ends came to 9 bases. Germline V gene lookup returns CDR1 KGHSH and CDR2 LQKENI. The CDR3 totals 13 residues. CDR3 loop: CASSPVSAYGYTF. For the CDR3, the DNA is TGTGCCAGCTCACCGGTGTCGGCCTATGGCTACACCTTC.

V and J are TRBV7-3 and TRBJ2-7, with TRBD1 identical over 9 bases. J was trimmed by 3 bases and V by 5 bases; bases with no gene match: 5. From germline, CDR1 is SGHTA and CDR2 FQGTGA. The CDR3 runs 14 residues. DNA for the CDR3: TGTGCCAGCAGCCTACAGGGACAGGGCTACGAGCAGTACTTC. Its protein is CASSLQGQGYEQYF.

J is TRBJ2-5 and V is TRBV5-1; 9 bases agree with TRBD1. With 7 bases clipped from V and 5 bases from J, the junction kept 12 bases outside the gene matches. CDR1 is SGHRS, CDR2 YFSETQ, per germline. The CDR3 extends over 15 amino acids. The CDR3 nucleotides read TGCGCCAGCGCCCTCGCCGAAGGACAGGGGGAGACCCAGTACTTC. Translating gives CASALAEGQGETQYF.

V gene TRBV5-1 combines with J gene TRBJ2-2; the match to TRBD2 covers 11 bases. CDR1 is SGHRS and CDR2 is YFSETQ in the germline V gene. The V segment lost 4 bases and the J segment 6 bases; nucleotides outside the gene matches: 8. The length of the CDR3 is 16 residues. CDR3 region: CASSPVGLAGPGELFF. CDR3 bases: TGCGCCAGCAGCCCGGTCGGACTAGCGGGTCCCGGGGAGCTGTTTTTT. Variable domain in full (rest from reference TRBV5-1 and TRBJ2-2): KAGVTQTPRYLIKTRGQQVTLSCSPISGHRSVSWYQQTPGQGLQFLFEYFSETQRNKGNFPGRFSGRQFSNSRSEMNVSTLELGDSALYLCASSPVGLAGPGELFFGEGSRLTVL.

The chain couples TRBV29-1 to TRBJ2-5; 7 bases are a match to TRBD1. V dropped 2 bases and J dropped 4; count of bases not matched to a gene: 4. Germline V gene sequence: CDR1 SQVTM, CDR2 ANQGSEA. The CDR3 has 13 amino acids. CDR3 region: CSVEKGAGETQYF. CDR3 DNA sequence: TGCAGCGTTGAAAAGGGGGCCGGAGAGACCCAGTACTTC.

The V and J genes are TRBV11-2 and TRBJ1-1; D unclear. The CDR3 sequence is 15 residues long. V lost 2 bases and J 1 base, leaving 11 bases between the germline ends. In germline, CDR1 is SGHAT, CDR2 FQNNGV. Here the CDR3 DNA reads TGTGCCAGCAGCTTATTCAATCCCCGGAACACTGAAGCTTTCTTT. It codes for CASSLFNPRNTEAFF.

A word on this clone: A junction boundary mismatches the germline segment, possibly from a read error. This chain links TRBV7-6 with TRBJ2-1; 7 nucleotides agree with TRBD1. The CDR3 totals 16 residues. Germline V gene sequence: CDR1 SGHVS, CDR2 FNYEAQ. CDR3 region: CASSLGWDRSYNEQFF. For the CDR3, the DNA is TGTGCCAGCAGTTTAGGTTGGGACAGATCCTACAATGAGCAGTTCTTC.

The chain recombines TRBV7-2 with TRBJ2-5; TRBD2 matches 12 bases. Germline CDR1 reads SGHTA; CDR2 reads FQGNSA. V shed 5 bases and J 5 bases; nucleotides not matched to a gene: 6. The CDR3 totals 15 residues. The CDR3 DNA sequence: TGTGCCAGCAGCCTGACTAGCGGGAGTAGGGAGACCCAGTACTTC. Protein sequence: CASSLTSGSRETQYF.

V is TRBV5-4 and J is TRBJ1-3; D unclear. The CDR3 spans 14 residues. The germline V gene has CDR1 SGHNT and CDR2 YYREEE (reference sequence). Trimming pared 3 bases from V and 1 base from J, leaving 8 bases between. CDR3 loop: CASSSYGSGNTIYF. The CDR3 region has the DNA TGTGCCAGCAGCTCTTACGGATCTGGAAACACCATATATTTT.

In its sample, this clone was seen once. The chain is built from TRBV7-9 and TRBJ1-2; no firm D call. This CDR3 is built from 17 residues. Germline CDR1 and CDR2: SEHNR and FQNEAQ (reference sequence). The germline V and J ends were trimmed by 5 bases and 8 bases, with 27 bases remaining between them. CDR3 sequence: CASSPKLRQASPGGYTF. The CDR3, as DNA: TGTGCCAGCAGCCCTAAACTCAGGCAAGCTTCCCCGGGAGGCTACACCTTC.

The rearrangement links TRBV4-1 to TRBJ2-7; 10 bases align to TRBD2. Germline V gene data show CDR1 as MGHRA and CDR2 as YSYEKL. CDR3 length equals 16 residues. The J segment lost 2 bases and the V segment lost 0 bases, leaving 4 bases of the junction unmatched. CDR3: CASSQDRLAGAYEQYF. CDR3 in DNA: TGCGCCAGCAGCCAAGATCGGCTAGCGGGGGCCTACGAGCAGTACTTC.

The rearrangement uses TRBV9 and TRBJ2-7, with D unclear. The germline CDR1 and CDR2 sequences are SGDLS and YYNGEE. This CDR3 region has 14 residues. Trimming removed 0 bases at V and 1 base at J, with 8 bases between. The CDR3 DNA follows: TGTGCCAGCAGCGTAGGGACGGATTCCTACGAGCAGTACTTC. It yields the protein CASSVGTDSYEQYF.

The J gene is TRBJ2-1, the V gene TRBV6-1, with D possibly called TRBD1 or TRBD2 (6 bases each). Germline V gene data show CDR1 as MNHNS and CDR2 as SASEGT. The CDR3 runs to 13 residues. V shed 5 bases and J shed 6 bases, with 11 bases lying between them. CDR3 protein: CASSIGGLNEQFF. Here the CDR3 DNA reads TGTGCCAGCAGTATTGGGGGGCTCAATGAGCAGTTCTTC.

This chain connects TRBV5-4 to TRBJ2-1; 9 nucleotides agree with TRBD1. Unmatched junction bases numbered 10, after V lost 6 bases and J lost 6 bases. The CDR3 is 15 amino acids. Germline lookup yields CDR1 SGHNT and CDR2 YYREEE (reference sequence). The CDR3 is CASTPSGTGSNEQFF. Here the CDR3 DNA reads TGTGCCAGCACCCCGTCGGGGACAGGGTCCAATGAGCAGTTCTTC.

This rearrangement joins TRBV5-1 to TRBJ1-5; unclear D gene. Germline CDR1 reads SGHRS; CDR2 reads YFSETQ. V lost 7 bases to trimming and J lost 5 bases, with 13 bases between them. The CDR3 consists of 13 residues. DNA of the CDR3: TGCGCCAGCCCCAGGACTCCAGATCAGCCCCAGCATTTT. Amino acids: CASPRTPDQPQHF.

The genes are TRBV7-2 and TRBJ1-5; 7 bases line up with TRBD1. The CDR3 sequence is 15 residues long. Germline CDR1 SGHTA, CDR2 FQGNSA. After removal of 1 base from V and 4 bases from J, the junction contained 4 bases not matched to a gene. The chain's CDR3 is CASSLDGTVNQPQHF. The CDR3 region has the DNA TGTGCCAGCAGCTTAGATGGGACAGTTAATCAGCCCCAGCATTTT.

This chain links TRBV13 with TRBJ2-3, with 10 bases lining up with TRBD2. V shed 0 bases and J 6 bases; nucleotides not matched to a gene: 9. Germline CDR1 and CDR2: PRHDT and FYEKMQ (reference sequence). This CDR3 has 17 residues. The CDR3 protein is CASSLGPPLAGIDTQYF. The CDR3 coding sequence is TGTGCCAGCAGCTTAGGCCCACCACTAGCGGGAATCGATACGCAGTATTTT.

The V call is TRBV5-1, the J call TRBJ1-2; 11 positions agree with TRBD1. The CDR3 loop spans 20 amino acids. The ends lost 4 bases at V and 1 base at J; junction bases unmatched: 18. Looked up from germline, CDR1 is SGHRS and CDR2 is YFSETQ. CDR3 sequence: CASSTTFQGQGADGNYGYTF. CDR3 in DNA: TGCGCCAGCAGCACGACCTTCCAAGGACAGGGGGCTGACGGTAACTATGGCTACACCTTC.

This rearrangement joins TRBV6-5 to TRBJ2-1; perhaps TRBD1 as D (5 bases). The V gene lost 6 bases and the J gene lost 7 bases, with 10 bases spanning the gap. This CDR3 has 12 residues. Germline CDR1 reads MNHEY; CDR2 reads SVGAGI. The CDR3 DNA is TGTGCCAGCAGCCCCCAGGGAAATGAGCAGTTCTTC. Its translation: CASSPQGNEQFF.